Listed below are T cell receptor beta chains from one sample, sequenced in a study of regulatory T cells in long-lasting Graves disease. TCRdb redid the calling of the multiplex PCR reads with MiXCR, one entry per CDR3 protein. In the table there are a few hundred thousand distinct CDR3 sequences, 23% of which are singletons. The specimen comprised peripheral blood mononuclear cells (PBMCs), sampled when the disease was refractory, from a patient treated with antithyroid drugs. The receptors originated from a female donor with Graves disease. Each CDR3 is given with its conserved first and last residue. The D gene is left open where the match is weak. Size tells how often a clone was seen (once, few, many) or the class of an expanded clone, and some rows leave it out.

TRBD2 TRBJ2-1 few TRBV7-2 CASSRIGAGPSREQFF TGTGCCAGCAGCCGAATTGGAGCGGGGCCCTCGAGAGAGCAGTTCTTC
TRBD2 TRBJ2-7 - TRBV20-1 CSARLRTSGISYEQYF TGCAGTGCTAGGCTCAGGACTAGCGGGATTTCCTACGAGCAGTACTTC
TRBD1 TRBJ2-5 many TRBV3-1 CASSQRTGRETQYF TGTGCCAGCAGCCAAAGGACAGGGAGAGAGACCCAGTACTTC
TRBD2 TRBJ2-5 many TRBV7-2 CASSLVGRYQETQYF TGTGCCAGCAGCTTAGTCGGGAGGTACCAAGAGACCCAGTACTTC
TRBD1 TRBJ1-6 many TRBV20-1 CSAPFTGGDSPLHF TGCAGTGCGCCGTTCACAGGGGGGGATTCACCCCTCCACTTT
- TRBJ1-5 few TRBV18 CASSPRQTSNQPQHF TGTGCCAGCTCACCAAGACAGACTAGCAATCAGCCCCAGCATTTT
- TRBJ1-1 - TRBV30 CAWSSDRMNTEAFF TGTGCCTGGAGTTCGGACCGTATGAACACTGAAGCTTTCTTT
TRBD2 TRBJ2-5 many TRBV29-1 CSVGLAGQENRRETQYF TGCAGCGTTGGACTAGCGGGGCAGGAGAACAGAAGGGAGACCCAGTACTTC
TRBD1 TRBJ1-1 - TRBV6-5 CASSYPHRGAEAFF TGTGCCAGCAGTTACCCCCACAGGGGAGCTGAAGCTTTCTTT
- TRBJ2-2 few TRBV7-2 CASSLAGYVTGELFF TGTGCCAGCAGCTTGGCCGGTTATGTCACCGGGGAGCTGTTTTTT
TRBD1 TRBJ2-7 - TRBV29-1 CSVTTGGGHEQYF TGCAGCGTGACGACAGGGGGCGGACACGAGCAGTACTTC
- TRBJ2-6 - TRBV12-3/TRBV12-4 CASTPQPSGSSGANVLTF TGTGCCAGCACCCCACAGCCCAGCGGAAGCTCTGGGGCCAACGTCCTGACTTTC
- TRBJ2-5 many TRBV7-2 CASSSQETQYF TGTGCCAGCAGTTCCCAAGAGACCCAGTACTTC
- TRBJ2-1 - TRBV19 CASSIPRREQFF TGTGCCAGTAGTATCCCTCGACGGGAGCAGTTCTTC
- TRBJ1-2 few TRBV5-4 CASQNNLSPYGYTF TGTGCCAGCCAAAACAACCTCAGTCCTTATGGCTACACCTTC
- TRBJ2-4 few TRBV7-2 CASSSLGNIQYF TGTGCCAGCAGCTCTCTAGGAAACATTCAGTACTTC
- TRBJ1-5 - TRBV7-9 CASSLMEGSSNQPQHF TGTGCCAGCAGCTTAATGGAGGGGAGCAGCAATCAGCCCCAGCATTTT
- TRBJ2-7 many TRBV28 CASSHPQKGREKQYF TGTGCCAGCAGCCATCCACAAAAGGGGCGGGAAAAGCAGTACTTC